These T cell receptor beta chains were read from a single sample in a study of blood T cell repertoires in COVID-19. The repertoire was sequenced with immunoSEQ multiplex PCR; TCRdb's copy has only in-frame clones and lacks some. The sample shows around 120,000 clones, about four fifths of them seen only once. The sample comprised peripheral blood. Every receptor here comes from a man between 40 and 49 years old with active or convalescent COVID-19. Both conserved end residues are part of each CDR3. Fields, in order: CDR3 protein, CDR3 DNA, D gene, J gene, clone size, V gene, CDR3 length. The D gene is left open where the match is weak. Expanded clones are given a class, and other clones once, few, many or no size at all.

CATSTPDRAYEQYF TGTGCCACCAGCACTCCTGACAGGGCCTACGAGCAGTACTTC TRBD1 TRBJ2-7 . TRBV15 14
CASSLGTAAGLNNEQFF TGCGCCAGCAGCTTGGGGACGGCGGCAGGGCTGAACAATGAGCAGTTCTTC . TRBJ2-1 few TRBV5-1 17
CASSSGALAKNIQYF TGTGCCAGCAGTTCTGGAGCCCTAGCCAAAAACATTCAGTACTTC . TRBJ2-4 . TRBV6-5 15
CASEPPGLGGNEQFF TGTGCCAGCGAACCGCCGGGGCTAGGAGGGAATGAGCAGTTCTTC . TRBJ2-1 . TRBV11-2 15
CATSDSFAGELFF TGTGCCACCAGTGATTCGTTCGCCGGGGAGCTGTTTTTT . TRBJ2-2 . TRBV24-1 13
CASSLKIGTYNSPLHF TGTGCCAGCAGCTTAAAGATTGGCACCTATAATTCACCCCTCCACTTT . TRBJ1-6 . TRBV7-2 16
CASRTTSKDTGELFF TGTGCCAGCAGAACCACTAGTAAGGACACCGGGGAGCTGTTTTTT . TRBJ2-2 . TRBV6-5 15
CASSVRGGSSYEQYF TGTGCCAGCAGCGTGCGCGGGGGAAGCTCCTACGAGCAGTACTTC TRBD2 TRBJ2-7 . TRBV7-2 15
CASRTGGQAYEQYF TGTGCCAGCAGGACGGGAGGGCAGGCTTACGAGCAGTACTTC TRBD2 TRBJ2-7 . TRBV2 14
CASSLTGSYGYTF TGTGCCAGCAGCCTGACAGGGTCCTATGGCTACACCTTC TRBD1 TRBJ1-2 . TRBV7-2 13
CASSSSGGDGLGYTF TGCGCCAGCAGCAGTTCCGGGGGGGACGGACTTGGCTACACCTTC . TRBJ1-2 . TRBV5-1 15
CAWSVRGTALEKLFF TGTGCCTGGAGTGTACGGGGGACAGCTCTAGAAAAACTGTTTTTT TRBD1 TRBJ1-4 . TRBV30 15
CASSAQGKFYEQYF TGTGCCAGCAGCGCCCAGGGTAAATTCTACGAGCAGTACTTC . TRBJ2-7 . TRBV7-8 14
CASSQVYNLAGAQETQYF TGCGCCAGCAGCCAAGTTTATAATCTAGCGGGCGCCCAAGAGACCCAGTACTTC TRBD2 TRBJ2-5 . TRBV4-3 18
CASSLDPAAARILFF TGTGCCAGCAGCTTAGACCCGGCAGCCGCGAGGATACTGTTTTTT . TRBJ1-4 . TRBV7-2 15
CASSQVQGSYNSPLHF TGTGCCAGCAGCCAAGTACAGGGCTCCTATAATTCACCCCTCCACTTT . TRBJ1-6 . TRBV4-2 16
CASRAGTSSYNEQFF TGTGCCAGCAGGGCCGGGACTAGCTCCTACAATGAGCAGTTCTTC TRBD2 TRBJ2-1 . TRBV6-5 15
CASRTQGAGANVLTF TGTGCCAGCAGGACACAGGGTGCTGGGGCCAACGTCCTGACTTTC . TRBJ2-6 . TRBV6-5 15
CASSEVRGSYEQYF TGTGCCAGCAGTGAAGTGCGGGGTTCCTACGAGCAGTACTTC . TRBJ2-7 . TRBV6-1 14
CASRTSGGQQETQYF TGCGCCAGCCGGACTAGCGGGGGGCAGCAAGAGACCCAGTACTTC TRBD2 TRBJ2-5 . TRBV10-2 15
CASRMGLKTEAFF TGTGCCAGCAGGATGGGGCTCAAGACTGAAGCTTTCTTT . TRBJ1-1 . TRBV6-5 13
CASSVGPRTEAFF TGTGCCAGCAGTGTGGGCCCAAGAACTGAAGCTTTCTTT . TRBJ1-1 few TRBV25-1 13
CASSREIPGTSGGSYEQYF TGCGCCAGCAGCCGAGAAATCCCCGGGACTAGCGGGGGATCCTACGAGCAGTACTTC TRBD2 TRBJ2-7 . TRBV5-1 19
CASSRTGDEKLFF TGCGCCAGCAGTCGGACAGGAGATGAAAAACTGTTTTTT TRBD1 TRBJ1-4 few TRBV10-1 13
CASSRDRLTDTQYF TGTGCCAGCAGCCGGGACAGACTCACAGATACGCAGTATTTT TRBD1 TRBJ2-3 . TRBV7-2 14
CASSISPAGGSNTGELFF TGTGCCAGCAGCATCTCGCCAGCGGGGGGCTCGAACACCGGGGAGCTGTTTTTT TRBD2 TRBJ2-2 . TRBV7-3 18
CASSYPGLAGETQYF TGTGCCAGCAGTTACCCCGGACTAGCTGGGGAGACCCAGTACTTC TRBD2 TRBJ2-5 . TRBV6-2/TRBV6-3 15
CASSETQGYTGELFF TGTGCCAGCAGTGAAACCCAGGGTTACACCGGGGAGCTGTTTTTT . TRBJ2-2 . TRBV2 15
CASSPAGGANTGELFF TGTGCCAGCAGCCCAGCGGGGGGCGCGAACACCGGGGAGCTGTTTTTT TRBD2 TRBJ2-2 . TRBV7-3 16
CASSGPSGGAYEQYF TGTGCCAGCAGTGGCCCTAGCGGGGGAGCCTACGAGCAGTACTTC TRBD2 TRBJ2-7 . TRBV25-1 15
CASSLETGARANYGYTF TGTGCCAGCAGCTTGGAGACAGGGGCTAGAGCTAACTATGGCTACACCTTC TRBD1 TRBJ1-2 . TRBV7-2 17
CAISGQDLYGYTF TGTGCCATCAGTGGTCAGGATCTCTATGGCTACACCTTC . TRBJ1-2 . TRBV10-3 13
CASNKRGGWTDTQYF TGTGCCAGTAATAAGCGGGGGGGATGGACAGATACGCAGTATTTT TRBD2 TRBJ2-3 . TRBV19 15
CSAYKQTQYF TGCAGTGCGTACAAACAGACCCAGTACTTC . TRBJ2-5 . TRBV20-1 10
CASSLGLNKETQYF TGTGCCAGCAGCTTAGGTCTAAATAAAGAGACCCAGTACTTC . TRBJ2-5 . TRBV11-2 14
CASSFKETANTEAFF TGCGCCAGCAGCTTTAAGGAGACGGCGAACACTGAAGCTTTCTTT . TRBJ1-1 . TRBV5-1 15
CASSQGGQGYGYTF TGTGCCAGCAGCCAAGGAGGACAGGGGTATGGCTACACCTTC TRBD1 TRBJ1-2 . TRBV14 14
CASSPENRVYNEQFF TGTGCCAGCTCACCCGAGAACCGAGTCTACAATGAGCAGTTCTTC . TRBJ2-1 . TRBV18 15
CASSLIAAQETQYF TGTGCCAGCAGCTTAATCGCGGCACAAGAGACCCAGTACTTC . TRBJ2-5 . TRBV7-2 14
CASSLGALVSGNTIYF TGTGCCAGCAGCTTGGGGGCCTTAGTCTCTGGAAACACCATATATTTT . TRBJ1-3 . TRBV5-6 16
CSARAGTEAFF TGCAGTGCTAGGGCAGGTACTGAAGCTTTCTTT . TRBJ1-1 . TRBV20-1 11
CAWLDSYTGELFF TGTGCCTGGCTTGACAGTTACACCGGGGAGCTGTTTTTT . TRBJ2-2 . TRBV30 13
CASSAHTISGGLETQYF TGTGCCAGCAGCGCTCATACTATTAGCGGGGGCTTAGAGACCCAGTACTTC TRBD2 TRBJ2-5 . TRBV9 17
CASTNGRYEQYF TGTGCCAGCACCAACGGGAGATACGAGCAGTACTTC . TRBJ2-7 . TRBV6-5 12
CASSQARGTSDTQYF TGTGCCAGCAGCCAAGCCCGGGGGACCTCGGATACGCAGTATTTT . TRBJ2-3 . TRBV3-1/TRBV3-2 15
CASSMWQTSGSTDTQYF TGTGCCAGCAGCATGTGGCAGACTAGCGGTAGCACAGATACGCAGTATTTT TRBD2 TRBJ2-3 . TRBV7-9 17
CASVGSATNEKLFF TGTGCCAGCGTGGGGAGTGCAACTAATGAAAAACTGTTTTTT . TRBJ1-4 once TRBV7-9 14
CASRGNDYGYTF TGTGCCTCAAGAGGGAACGACTATGGCTACACCTTC . TRBJ1-2 . TRBV30 12